The present T cell receptor (beta chain) was sequenced within a study of blood T cells in healthy people across ages. Study-wide results and limits: Naive T cell percentage by flow cytometry tracked strongly with beta diversity.

This clonotype was counted a few times. Its antigen is currently unknown. The use of a sample-barcoded 5' primer and a J-beta primer mix characterized a second PCR of roughly 7 to 11 cycles. TCRdb passed the 5' RACE reads through MiXCR, listing each CDR3 protein once. The sample lists some 930,000 distinct CDR3 sequences, 29% occurring once. The same data also went into a second study, on T cells of mothers and their children. From that report: Whatever RNA was extracted went entirely into cDNA synthesis, at around 1.6 ug per 15 ul. Per child, 2.5 million to 3.5 million TCR beta CDR3 reads were obtained, against over 10 million per mother.

The clonotype originates from a woman between 35 and 50 years old in good health. Specimen: blood.

CDR3 in amino acids: CASSDTGSGTDTQYF. Here the CDR3 DNA reads TGTGCCAGCAGTGACACAGGGTCAGGCACAGATACGCAGTATTTT. The chain has TRBV6-1 and TRBJ2-3, with D possibly being TRBD1 (6 bases). V lost 3 bases and J lost 1, with 11 bases in between. The CDR3 is 15 amino acids. CDR1 and CDR2 (germline): MNHNS, SASEGT.